The rows below give T cell receptor beta chains drawn from one sample of a study of OX40 agonist ivuxolimab in advanced cancers. The protocol was immunoSEQ multiplex PCR, while the TCRdb copy is restricted to in-frame clones and leaves out a portion. The sample shows more than 65,000 clones, around four fifths of them seen only once. The sequencing used CD4+ or CD8+ T cells sorted from blood, collected in a trial of the OX40 agonist ivuxolimab. Receptors originate from an adult with an advanced solid tumor such as melanoma, head and neck, liver or kidney cancer. Each CDR3 is given with its conserved first and last residue. The D gene is left open where the match is weak. Clone size is shown for a subset of rows, as once, few, many or a class of expanded clone.

v_call	d_call	j_call	clone_size	cdr3_aa	cdr3_nt
TRBV5-4	-	TRBJ2-3	-	CASSYGDTQYF	TGTGCCAGCAGTTACGGAGATACGCAGTATTTT
TRBV27	TRBD2	TRBJ2-1	-	CASRTLAGIYNEQFF	TGTGCCAGCAGGACTCTAGCGGGGATCTACAATGAGCAGTTCTTC
TRBV4-1	TRBD2	TRBJ2-1	-	CASSQERRAGVAYNEQFF	TGCGCCAGCAGCCAAGAAAGGAGAGCGGGAGTCGCCTACAATGAGCAGTTCTTC
TRBV27	TRBD1	TRBJ2-6	-	CASSLRGPFYSGANVLTF	TGTGCCAGCAGTTTAAGGGGGCCATTTTACTCTGGGGCCAACGTCCTGACTTTC
TRBV19	TRBD1	TRBJ1-1	-	CASSLAGTGVTEAFF	TGTGCCAGTAGTCTTGCCGGGACAGGGGTCACTGAAGCTTTCTTT
TRBV4-1	-	TRBJ2-1	-	CASSRPRRSSSYNEQFF	TGCGCCAGCAGCCGACCCAGACGTTCCAGCTCCTACAATGAGCAGTTCTTC
TRBV7-9	-	TRBJ1-6	-	CASSTGHREYSPLHF	TGTGCCAGCAGCACGGGACACCGGGAGTATTCACCCCTCCACTTT
TRBV6-1	-	TRBJ1-1	-	CASSEGHWIINTEAFF	TGTGCCAGCAGTGAGGGACACTGGATAATCAACACTGAAGCTTTCTTT
TRBV25-1	-	TRBJ1-3	-	CASSGGGSGNTIYF	TGTGCCAGCAGTGGGGGGGGCTCTGGAAACACCATATATTTT
TRBV9	-	TRBJ1-1	-	CASSVVPGNTEAFF	TGTGCCAGCAGCGTAGTCCCAGGGAACACTGAAGCTTTCTTT
TRBV12-5	-	TRBJ2-1	-	CASGLAYYNEQFF	TGTGCTAGTGGTTTGGCGTACTACAATGAGCAGTTCTTC
TRBV4-1	TRBD2	TRBJ2-3	-	CASGGGGVDTQYF	TGCGCCAGCGGCGGGGGTGGGGTAGATACGCAGTATTTT
TRBV5-1	-	TRBJ2-7	-	CASSPGATSSYEQYF	TGCGCCAGCAGCCCCGGGGCGACGAGCTCCTACGAGCAGTACTTC
TRBV2	-	TRBJ1-6	-	CASSIYGPGAYSPLHF	TGTGCCAGCAGCATATACGGACCCGGGGCTTATTCACCCCTCCACTTT
TRBV2	-	TRBJ2-4	-	CASSETLAKNIQYF	TGTGCCAGCAGTGAAACCCTAGCCAAAAACATTCAGTACTTC
TRBV5-6	-	TRBJ1-1	-	CASSWSPTDTEAFF	TGTGCCAGCAGCTGGTCCCCAACGGACACTGAAGCTTTCTTT
TRBV5-1	TRBD2	TRBJ2-2	-	CASSPLAGVPGTGELFF	TGCGCCAGCAGCCCCCTAGCGGGGGTTCCAGGCACCGGGGAGCTGTTTTTT
TRBV2	TRBD2	TRBJ2-3	-	CASRSRLAGDTQYF	TGTGCCAGCAGGTCGAGACTAGCGGGAGATACGCAGTATTTT
TRBV9	TRBD1	TRBJ1-2	-	CASSFYPQGAHRTF	TGTGCCAGCAGCTTTTACCCCCAGGGGGCGCATAGGACCTTC
TRBV2	-	TRBJ1-5	-	CASSGPGGEQPQHF	TGTGCCAGCAGTGGCCCGGGGGGAGAACAGCCCCAGCATTTT
TRBV29-1	-	TRBJ1-2	-	CSVRGGSTNYGYTF	TGCAGTGTCCGGGGCGGATCTACTAACTATGGCTACACCTTC
TRBV2	TRBD2	TRBJ2-2	-	CASSPTSVPGELFF	TGTGCCAGCAGCCCCACTAGCGTTCCCGGGGAGCTGTTTTTT
TRBV28	TRBD1	TRBJ1-2	few	CASSLWRVEGALNYGYTF	TGTGCCAGCAGTTTATGGAGGGTAGAGGGGGCGCTTAACTATGGCTACACCTTC
TRBV7-6	-	TRBJ2-1	-	CASSPWTSYEQFF	TGTGCCAGCAGCCCTTGGACTTCATATGAGCAGTTCTTC
TRBV5-1	-	TRBJ2-5	-	CASSLGAQETQYF	TGCGCCAGCAGCTTGGGTGCACAAGAGACCCAGTACTTC
TRBV5-1	-	TRBJ2-3	-	CASSPDSPTDTQYF	TGCGCCAGCAGCCCGGATAGCCCCACAGATACGCAGTATTTT
TRBV6-5	TRBD1	TRBJ1-6	-	CASSPGTDNSPLHF	TGTGCCAGCAGTCCCGGGACAGATAATTCACCCCTCCACTTT
TRBV6-5	TRBD1	TRBJ2-3	-	CASTQGALDTQYF	TGTGCCAGCACTCAGGGGGCCCTAGATACGCAGTATTTT
TRBV2	TRBD1	TRBJ1-6	once	CASMGDRGQSPLHF	TGTGCCAGCATGGGGGACAGGGGTCAATCACCCCTCCACTTT
TRBV7-2	-	TRBJ1-1	once	CASSPQGEGLEAFF	TGTGCCAGCAGCCCACAGGGTGAGGGTCTGGAAGCTTTCTTT
TRBV30	-	TRBJ1-5	few	CAWSPRGGPNQPQHF	TGTGCCTGGAGTCCCCGAGGGGGGCCTAATCAGCCCCAGCATTTT
TRBV2	-	TRBJ1-5	-	CASSEDSNTNQPQHF	TGTGCCAGCAGCGAGGATTCCAATACTAATCAGCCCCAGCATTTT
TRBV19	-	TRBJ2-7	-	CASSHKGAFSEQYF	TGTGCCAGTAGTCACAAGGGCGCCTTCTCCGAGCAGTACTTC
TRBV4-1	-	TRBJ2-7	-	CASSQMGQGGSYEQYF	TGCGCCAGCAGCCAAATGGGTCAGGGCGGTTCCTACGAGCAGTACTTC
TRBV6-1	-	TRBJ2-2	-	CASSLRIGGGELFF	TGTGCCAGCAGTCTCAGGATTGGGGGCGGGGAGCTGTTTTTT
TRBV15	-	TRBJ1-1	-	CATSGGWEATEAFF	TGTGCCACCAGCGGAGGGTGGGAGGCCACTGAAGCTTTCTTT
TRBV2	-	TRBJ2-1	few	CASRLDNPEQFF	TGTGCCAGCAGGCTGGACAACCCTGAGCAGTTCTTC
TRBV4-3	TRBD2	TRBJ2-5	-	CASSRTGRGGDQETQYF	TGCGCCAGCAGCCGAACCGGACGCGGGGGGGACCAAGAGACCCAGTACTTC
TRBV30	-	TRBJ1-2	-	CAWRTQGSGYTF	TGTGCCTGGAGAACACAGGGTTCCGGCTACACCTTC
TRBV2	-	TRBJ2-4	few	CASSEKGAGKNIQYF	TGTGCCAGCAGTGAAAAGGGCGCGGGCAAAAACATTCAGTACTTC
TRBV28	-	TRBJ1-1	-	CASSPPQGRITEAFF	TGTGCCAGCAGTCCACCGCAGGGGCGCATCACTGAAGCTTTCTTT
TRBV18	-	TRBJ1-1	-	CASSPGGGHTEAFF	TGTGCCAGCTCACCGGGGGGTGGGCACACTGAAGCTTTCTTT